This T cell receptor beta chain originates from a study of cytomegalovirus exposure and HLA in healthy donors. The V end lost 0 bases, the J end lost 2 bases, and 15 bases lay between the germline ends. CDR1 is SGHRS and CDR2 is YFSETQ in the germline V gene. This CDR3 is 16 amino acids long. The validation cohort, a group of around 130 subjects, included the donors and was separate from the approximately 670-subject first cohort. Assay used: immunoSEQ multiplex PCR; TCRdb lists only in-frame clones, some missing. Among around 150,000 clones listed, 70% to 90% were seen once. About this clone: Antigen unknown.

Findings and limits, study-wide: Most sequenced TCRs were rare (though some public TCRs occurred in many donors). Associated with cytomegalovirus, according to the listing, were 164 TCR beta chains. Subsequent analysis of the 120 or so validation repertoires found a tendency for first-cohort TCR clusters to co-occur.

The TCR originated in a woman aged 30 to 39 in good health and CMV-seronegative. The chain joins TRBV5-1 to TRBJ2-7; TRBD1 is a possible D gene (5 bases). The sequenced sample consisted of PBMCs. CDR3 residues: CASSLVVGPVTYEQYF. The CDR3 nucleotides are TGCGCCAGCAGCTTGGTCGTGGGGCCCGTCACCTACGAGCAGTACTTC.